A single sample is the source of the 3 T cell receptor beta chains below, sequenced in a study of early T cells in non-severe SARS-CoV-2 infection. TCRdb independently ran MiXCR on the 5' RACE reads; one entry per CDR3 protein. Of around 35,000 distinct CDR3 sequences listed, 5.9% are singletons. Sequencing used whole blood. The receptors shown here come from an adult who was a healthcare worker with PCR-confirmed SARS-CoV-2 infection or an uninfected control (not recorded which).

This clonotype was counted ten times or more. V is TRBV6-6 and J is TRBJ2-7, with 7 positions matching TRBD2. Germline V lookup: CDR1 MNHNY, CDR2 SVGAGI (reference sequence). V gave up 8 bases and J gave up 1 base; unmatched junction bases: 11. The CDR3 extends over 15 amino acids. The CDR3, as DNA: TGTGCCAGCTGCGCGCGGGGGACCCAATCCTACGAGCAGTACTTC. Translated: CASCARGTQSYEQYF.

Ten or more counts support this clonotype. The chain links TRBV12-3 or TRBV12-4 to TRBJ2-5, with D perhaps assigned TRBD1 or TRBD2 (5 bases each). The CDR3 spans 13 residues. V shed 4 bases and J shed 2 bases, with 8 bases lying between them. The CDR3 sequence: CASSSGPQETQYF. The CDR3 nucleotides are TGTGCCAGCAGTTCGGGACCTCAAGAGACCCAGTACTTC.

This clonotype was recorded many times. The V and J genes are TRBV9 and TRBJ2-3; a possible D gene is TRBD1 (5 bases). Per germline, CDR1 SGDLS and CDR2 YYNGEE. The CDR3 is made up of 13 amino acids. With 0 bases removed from V and 8 bases from J, the gap between germline ends came to 10 bases. Here the CDR3 reads CASSVEGLSTQYF. In DNA form, the CDR3 reads TGTGCCAGCAGCGTAGAGGGGCTTAGTACGCAGTATTTT.